The 20 T cell receptor beta chains below come from one sample, sequenced in a study of blood T cell repertoires in COVID-19. Clones were read by immunoSEQ multiplex PCR, and TCRdb kept only the in-frame ones, dropping some. Of nearly 100,000 clones in the sample, about 86% were seen once. The specimen was peripheral blood. The receptors here all came from an elderly man with acute or convalescent COVID-19.

This rearrangement joins TRBV28 to TRBJ2-7, with 8 nucleotides matching TRBD1. The trim removed 8 bases at V and 8 bases at J, leaving 11 bases unmatched. This CDR3 contains 13 residues. CDR1 MDHEN and CDR2 SYDVKM come from the germline V gene. The CDR3 DNA is TGTGCCAGCCTCAAGACAGGGGCTGGCAAGCAGTACTTC. Encoded protein: CASLKTGAGKQYF.

Concerning this clone itself: Other DNA variants within this sample encode the same CDR3. The gene calls are TRBV18 and TRBJ2-5, with D hard to call. The CDR3 totals 13 residues. The V gene's germline CDR1 is KGHSH and CDR2 LQKENI. The V and J ends lost 3 bases and 4 bases respectively, with 9 bases between them. CDR3 loop: CASSPPTRETQYF. CDR3 DNA sequence: TGTGCCAGCTCACCTCCAACGAGAGAGACCCAGTACTTC.

This chain connects TRBV4-1 to TRBJ2-7; TRBD2 is a possible D gene (6 bases). V lost 5 bases and J 2 bases, leaving 13 bases between the germline ends. This CDR3 has 14 amino acids. Germline V lookup: CDR1 MGHRA, CDR2 YSYEKL. CDR3 sequence reads: CASSSRLGTYEQYF. In DNA form, the CDR3 reads TGCGCCAGCAGCTCAAGACTAGGGACCTACGAGCAGTACTTC.

The rearrangement uses TRBV19 and TRBJ2-7, with 7 bases fitting TRBD1. Germline V gives CDR1 LNHDA, CDR2 SQIVND (reference sequence). The CDR3 spans 12 residues. Losses at the gene ends were 10 bases for V and 3 bases for J; bases not matched to a gene: 6. This CDR3 is CATRDRVYEQYF. In nucleotides, the CDR3 is TGTGCCACCCGGGACAGAGTCTACGAGCAGTACTTC.

This chain joins TRBV19 and TRBJ2-3, with 9 bases identical to TRBD2. The CDR3 extends over 19 amino acids. Per germline, CDR1 LNHDA and CDR2 SQIVND (reference sequence). The V gene end was trimmed by 7 bases and the J gene end by 1 base; junction bases not matched to a gene: 18. In DNA form, the CDR3 reads TGTGCCAGTACTATGACTAGCGGAATACCCACAAGGGGCACAGATACGCAGTATTTT. Its translation: CASTMTSGIPTRGTDTQYF. The full variable domain, in which reference TRBV19 and TRBJ2-3 provide the parts outside the CDR3, is DGGITQSPKYLFRKEGQNVTLSCEQNLNHDAMYWYRQDPGQGLRLIYYSQIVNDFQKGDIAEGYSVSREKKESFPLTVTSAQKNPTAFYLCASTMTSGIPTRGTDTQYFGPGTRLTVL.

The J gene is TRBJ2-3, the V gene TRBV18, with D possibly being TRBD2 (6 bases). In germline, CDR1 is KGHSH, CDR2 LQKENI. The CDR3 contains 15 residues. V was trimmed by 1 base and J by 4 bases, leaving 12 bases between them. The CDR3 bases are TGTGCCAGCTCACCACGGCGGGAAGGTGCAGATACGCAGTATTTT. Translation gives CASSPRREGADTQYF.

The CDR3 nucleotides are TGTGCCAGCAGCTTAGTGAGATGGGACAGCGTTTTGTACTTC. Its translation: CASSLVRWDSVLYF. V usage is TRBV7-2 and J usage is TRBJ2-7, with TRBD1 identical over 7 bases. The CDR3 is made up of 14 amino acids. The germline CDR1 and CDR2 sequences are SGHTA and FQGNSA. V shed 1 base, J shed 12 bases, and the junction held 12 bases outside the gene matches.

The V gene is TRBV30, the J gene TRBJ2-1; possible D gene TRBD2, 6 bases. CDR1 GTSNPN and CDR2 SVGIG come from the germline V gene (reference sequence). The CDR3 has 14 residues. Trimming shortened V by 0 bases and J by 2 bases, and 8 bases separated the two germline ends. CDR3 DNA sequence: TGTGCCTGGAGTGTTTCTAGCGCCTACAATGAGCAGTTCTTC. It yields the protein CAWSVSSAYNEQFF.

The chain couples TRBV27 to TRBJ2-1, with D hard to call. Germline CDR1 is MNHEY and CDR2 is SMNVEV (reference sequence). The CDR3 has 17 residues. Trimming pared 5 bases from V and 3 bases from J, leaving 20 bases between. This CDR3 reads CASSPPLRGTGYNEQFF. CDR3 sequence (DNA): TGTGCCAGCAGTCCCCCCCTGCGCGGTACTGGCTACAATGAGCAGTTCTTC.

This chain links TRBV6-5 with TRBJ1-4, with 9 bases aligning to TRBD1. The germline V gene encodes CDR1 MNHEY and CDR2 SVGAGI. The V segment lost 6 bases and the J segment 8 bases; nucleotides outside the gene matches: 7. The CDR3 runs 14 residues. This chain's CDR3 is CASSPGTGHEKLFF. CDR3 nucleotide sequence: TGTGCCAGCAGCCCCGGGACAGGGCACGAAAAACTGTTTTTT.

This clone has more than one count but fewer than ten. V is TRBV2 and J is TRBJ2-5; 13 bases align to TRBD2. The ends lost 5 bases at V and 2 bases at J; junction bases unmatched: 8. Germline CDR1 is SNHLY and CDR2 is FYNNEI. The CDR3 contains 17 residues. The DNA of the CDR3 is TGTGCCAGCAGTCCCCGGACTAGCGGGAGCCGACAAGAGACCCAGTACTTC. Its protein product is CASSPRTSGSRQETQYF.

This chain joins TRBV6-6 and TRBJ1-1; D not certain. Deletions cut 2 bases from V and 8 bases from J, with 6 bases between. The CDR3 spans 11 residues. Looked up from germline, CDR1 is MNHNY and CDR2 is SVGAGI (reference sequence). The CDR3 region is CASSYGQEAFF. The CDR3 nucleotides are TGTGCCAGCAGTTACGGGCAGGAAGCTTTCTTT.

The chain recombines TRBV27 with TRBJ2-7; D is uncertain. The V and J ends lost 3 bases and 0 bases respectively, with 9 bases between them. Germline CDR1 MNHEY, CDR2 SMNVEV (reference sequence). The CDR3 covers 14 residues. CDR3 coding DNA: TGTGCCAGCAGTTTCGCGGAGCCCTCCTACGAGCAGTACTTC. This encodes CASSFAEPSYEQYF.

J is TRBJ1-4 and V is TRBV14, with TRBD1 matching 7 bases. Germline V gives CDR1 SGHDN, CDR2 FVKESK. The CDR3 totals 16 residues. J was trimmed by 7 bases and V by 1 base; bases with no gene match: 9. The DNA of the CDR3 is TGTGCCAGCAGCCAAGCCATCACAGGGGAAGGTGAAAAACTGTTTTTT. Its protein product is CASSQAITGEGEKLFF.

The gene calls are TRBV11-2 and TRBJ2-7; 10 bases are a match to TRBD2. The J segment lost 5 bases and the V segment lost 1 base, leaving 5 bases of the junction unmatched. Germline assignment: CDR1 SGHAT and CDR2 FQNNGV. The CDR3 sequence is 15 residues long. The CDR3 region is CASSLGLAGDHEQYF. CDR3 DNA sequence: TGTGCCAGCAGCTTAGGGCTAGCGGGAGACCACGAGCAGTACTTC.

J is TRBJ2-1 and V is TRBV5-4; possibly TRBD2 for D (5 bases). The CDR3 consists of 16 residues. V lost 4 bases and J 5 bases, leaving 19 bases between the germline ends. The germline V gene has CDR1 SGHNT and CDR2 YYREEE (reference sequence). The CDR3 loop reads CASSPLQNRGDNEQFF. The CDR3 nucleotides are TGTGCCAGCAGCCCGCTCCAGAACCGGGGTGACAATGAGCAGTTCTTC.

The rearrangement uses TRBV7-9 and TRBJ2-7; D call uncertain. The germline V gene encodes CDR1 SEHNR and CDR2 FQNEAQ (reference sequence). Trimming removed 0 bases at V and 6 bases at J, with 12 bases between. The CDR3 extends over 14 amino acids. CDR3 DNA sequence: TGTGCCAGCAGCTTAGCCGGAGTGGGTGGCGAGCAGTACTTC. Translated: CASSLAGVGGEQYF. The entire variable domain, with the rest obtained from reference TRBV7-9 and TRBJ2-7, is as follows: DTGVSQNPRHKITKRGQNVTFRCDPISEHNRLYWYRQTLGQGPEFLTYFQNEAQLEKSRLLSDRFSAERPKGSFSTLEIQRTEQGDSAMYLCASSLAGVGGEQYFGPGTRLTVT.

This chain uses TRBV5-1 with TRBJ1-2, with a possible D match to TRBD1 (6 bases). V shed 2 bases and J shed 0 bases, with 8 bases lying between them. Germline V gene sequence: CDR1 SGHRS, CDR2 YFSETQ. The CDR3 extends over 14 amino acids. CDR3 region: CASSFTGTNYGYTF. For the CDR3, the DNA is TGCGCCAGCAGCTTCACAGGGACTAACTATGGCTACACCTTC.

This clone came up a few times. The rearrangement uses TRBV30 and TRBJ2-7; 8 bases match TRBD2. The CDR3 runs to 15 residues. V was pared by 5 bases and J by 4 bases, with 13 bases of the junction left unmatched. Per germline, CDR1 GTSNPN and CDR2 SVGIG (reference sequence). CDR3 sequence (DNA): TGTGCCTGGCGACGGGTGCGACTAGCGCGTTACGAGCAGTACTTC. As protein: CAWRRVRLARYEQYF.

This clone was detected a few times. J is TRBJ2-7 and V is TRBV2, with a tentative D call TRBD1 (5 bases). This CDR3 has 12 residues. Germline lookup yields CDR1 SNHLY and CDR2 FYNNEI. Trimming took off 2 bases at V and 4 bases at J, with 6 bases between the two ends. In nucleotides, the CDR3 is TGTGCCAGCAGTGAACAGGGATACGAGCAGTACTTC. Its translation: CASSEQGYEQYF.